This T cell receptor beta chain is drawn from a study of technical replicates of blood from a few donors. J lost 6 bases, V lost 4 bases, and 1 base had no gene match. Germline V gene sequence: CDR1 SQVTM, CDR2 ANQGSEA. The CDR3 covers 13 residues. Some clones are missing from TCRdb's copy, which holds only in-frame ones; the method was immunoSEQ multiplex PCR. The sample lists some 80,000 clones, 95% to 97% occurring once. The sequencing sample was made of T cells isolated from PBMCs. This sequence was found in a human donor in good health. The V and J genes are TRBV29-1 and TRBJ2-2; 11 nucleotides match TRBD1. DNA for the CDR3: TGCAGCGTTGGGACAGGGGGCTCCGGGGAGCTGTTTTTT. Translation gives CSVGTGGSGELFF.